Detailed here is one T cell receptor beta chain. This entry comes from a study of blood T cell repertoires in COVID-19. Overall study context: Whether acute or convalescent, the COVID-19 samples came from the United States, Italy and Spain. PBMCs, B-cell-depleted T cells, or T cells provided the cDNA or gDNA that made up the material.

V was trimmed by 5 bases and J by 4 bases, leaving 17 bases between them. Per germline, CDR1 MNHEY and CDR2 SMNVEV (reference sequence). CDR3 length: 15 amino acids. Source study methods: Cell counts per sample came from amplifying reference gene primers. Only in-frame clones appear in the TCRdb table, and some are missing; sequencing was by immunoSEQ multiplex PCR. V and J calls and clone size are copied from that table; D and trimming were computed from the DNA. The sample carries 39,000 or so clones, roughly nine tenths recorded once. The sequence derives from a human donor in a cohort sampled during active COVID-19. The chain joins TRBV27 to TRBJ1-1; perhaps TRBD1 as D (6 bases). Material for sequencing was peripheral blood. The DNA for the CDR3 is TGTGCCAGCAGTGCAACTCAAACAGGGTCCACTGAAGCTTTCTTT. Its protein is CASSATQTGSTEAFF.